This T cell receptor beta chain came from a study of human T cells and chemical hapten exposure. Across the whole study: Per-sample TCR yields varied mainly from small pooled library volume differences. Points from the study as a whole: The study found that DPC sensitization did not change TCRs above 1 in 1000 frequency.

Each cDNA molecule in the library carried unique molecular identifiers. Study processing details: Samples contained a median of approximately 100,000 TCRs, with a range of 23,224 to 690,600. TCRdb re-called the 5' RACE reads through MiXCR, storing one row per CDR3 protein. The V and J calls here are based on TCRdb, not the publication. The sample yields approximately 150,000 distinct CDR3 sequences, around 4.4% seen once. Someone pulled total RNA out of unfractionated whole blood. This clonotype was seen repeatedly, ten times or more. No antigen is known for it. With V trimmed by 5 bases and J by 4 bases, 7 bases remained unmatched. The CDR3 spans 15 residues. Germline CDR1 and CDR2: SGHAT and FQDESV (reference sequence).

V gene TRBV11-1 combines with J gene TRBJ2-1, with TRBD2 matching 8 bases. The TCR sequence derives from a female donor in good health. In DNA, the CDR3 is TGTGCCAGCAGCAGGAGCGGGGGACGGTACAATGAGCAGTTCTTC. It specifies CASSRSGGRYNEQFF.